This entry concerns a single T cell receptor beta chain. The antigen this receptor binds is unknown. Base qualities are not recorded, but no much larger clone differs from it by a single base. Other nucleotide sequences from this sample produce the same CDR3. Clipping removes 7 bases from V and 6 bases from J, with 7 as the unmatched junction base count. The CDR3 starts with the cysteine, ends with the phenylalanine, and has 14 residues. Only CDR3 DNA remains: 42 bases, in frame from the first base. CDR1 and CDR2, per the germline V gene, are ENHRY and SYGVKD. The donors were healthy, HIV-negative adults who had no recently reported acute infections or vaccinations. Only Caucasian adults living in Nashville, Tennessee, USA were represented among the donors. CD4+ T cells were enriched by magnetic negative selection, after which naive cells were positively selected on CD45RA and the negative fraction was taken as the memory subset. After blood collection by leukapheresis, PBMCs were isolated using Ficoll-Histopaque density gradient centrifugation and then cryopreserved in the vapor phase of liquid nitrogen. Analytical flow cytometry was used to check the purity and quantity of each magnetically sorted T cell population. Each sorted fraction had its genomic DNA isolated and then quantified by UV absorbance on a Nanodrop 2000c.

TCR CDR3 regions were amplified from genomic DNA by multiplex PCR using the deep immunoSEQ assay. Extracted genomic DNA from each cell subset was distributed evenly across all wells of several immunoSEQ 96-well plates, and each plate was treated as a replicate. For sorted subsets, each replicate PCR was loaded with 200 ng genomic DNA, equivalent to 30,000 or so T cell genomes. Purified libraries were quantified with a Qubit 3.0 fluorometer, sized on a Bioanalyzer 2100, and re-quantified with the KAPA Library Quantification kit. Every immunoSEQ 96-well plate was sequenced on a separate single-read 150-cycle Illumina NextSeq 550 flow cell. The study's own analysis went as follows. Because the immunoSEQ output held only junctional sequences and lacked quality scores, the filtering could not match the filtering applied to full-length reads. To assign V/J genes and CDR3, sequences were annotated using PyIR, a Python wrapper for IgBLAST v1.9, with IMGT germline references. Reads with weak V/J assignments (E-value above 1e-6), missing CDR3, stop codons, out-of-frame junctions, or ambiguous translated residues were removed. V3J clonotypes were defined as sequences sharing the same inferred V gene, J gene, and CDR3 amino acid sequence. Percentage overlap between repertoires was calculated by dividing the number of shared unique clonotypes by the size of the smaller repertoire. RTK rarefaction, the Chao1 estimator, and Recon v2.1 estimates of unobserved clonotypes were used to assess repertoire richness. OLGA was used to compute generation probabilities for all TCRbeta clonotypes that the gDNA method yielded from a few donors. TCRdb limited this immuneACCESS table to in-frame rearrangements with V and J called. A share of clones is missing; checked studies link under half to unresolved V genes, and the rest is unexplained. Clonal size and the V and J genes are those of that table, whereas D and trimming came from the DNA. The sample profile shows millions of clones; roughly 95% of them were found once. Jointly, the top ten make up roughly 0.13% of the sample.

This record belongs to a study of shared clonotypes between healthy human individuals (dated by TCRdb to the early 2020s). As for the study more broadly: Two women and a few men aged 18 to 49 years were included in the cohort. For each donor, three plates each were used for CD4 naive and CD4 memory, two plates were used for CD8 naive, and one plate was used for CD8 memory. The study deeply sequenced blood TCR repertoires of roughly five healthy adults to estimate repertoire size and the extent of clonotype sharing between individuals. To increase sequencing depth and limit assay-specific biases, different laboratories used diverse techniques to prepare libraries and sequence TCR repertoires. Per donor, leukapheresis produced somewhere between about 0.9 and 9.5 billion PBMCs.

What the study reported, not specific to this receptor: Sharing across several donors was observed for approximately 5% of naive CD4, under 4% of naive CD8, 2% to 2.5% of memory CD4, and around 0.44% of memory CD8 clonotypes. Only blood was sampled, and tissue TCR repertoires likely differ from those in blood. The small number of donors limited the genetic and exposure-history diversity represented. Naive subsets generally had larger estimated clonotype richness than memory subsets did. Higher generation probabilities were observed for clonotypes shared by all four sorted-subset donors than for non-shared clonotypes. Pairwise subsampling led to the expectation that sequencing depth would affect the degree of clonotype sharing among donors. Rarefaction of sorted-subset datasets indicated incomplete sequencing despite the large sequencing depth.

The chain links TRBV10-3 with TRBJ2-1, and TRBD2 matches 9 of the central bases. Material for sequencing was naive CD4+ T cells sorted from blood. Read against the paper, the sample's cell subset or site label means: CD45RA+ positively selected. The receptor was isolated from a man between 18 and 29 years old in good health. The CDR3 sequence is CAIKPGLAANEQFF. The base sequence is TGTGCCATCAAGCCGGGACTAGCTGCCAATGAGCAGTTCTTC.